These T cell receptor beta chains were read from a single sample in a study of monozygotic twins with inflammatory bowel disease. Following a re-call of the 5' RACE reads, TCRdb has one entry per CDR3 protein and lacks DNA. Seen in this sample are approximately 380,000 distinct CDR3 sequences; the ten most common clones hold just over 2.5%. Sequenced input: blood. The receptors derive from a human donor with ulcerative colitis or Crohn's disease, or a healthy co-twin of an affected twin (not recorded which). The CDR3 runs from the conserved cysteine through the conserved F or W.

V	J	CDR3
TRBV7-9	TRBJ1-1	CASSTSTGRSTEAFF
TRBV7-2	TRBJ1-1	CASTPGPPNTEAFF
TRBV5-6	TRBJ2-3	CASSPATTLRTDTQYF
TRBV7-9	TRBJ2-2	CASSLAVVPGELFF
TRBV20-1	TRBJ1-6	CSAEIQGANSLLHF
TRBV24-1	TRBJ2-6	CAASGRQADSGANVLTF
TRBV12-3/TRBV12-4	TRBJ2-2	CASTPDTGELFF
TRBV4-3	TRBJ2-7	CASSQDPGGSYEQYF
TRBV15	TRBJ1-1	CATSSPEGSLGTEAFF
TRBV7-9	TRBJ2-2	CASSLDAGGSTGELFF
TRBV12-3/TRBV12-4	TRBJ1-5	CASSLSRGSQPQHF
TRBV5-1	TRBJ2-1	CASSYDLFLHSYNEQFF
TRBV4-3	TRBJ2-7	CASSPFMGAGYEQYF
TRBV5-1	TRBJ1-5	CASSAGRGDQPQHF
TRBV5-4	TRBJ2-2	CASSLGSRGGWTGELFF
TRBV2	TRBJ2-7	CASSERQSPYEQYF
TRBV5-1	TRBJ1-1	CASSRGGGNTEAFF
TRBV18	TRBJ1-2	CASSRQGTGDYGYTF
TRBV4-2	TRBJ2-5	CASSHPTGPGGPGETQYF
TRBV14	TRBJ1-1	CASSLRGGPKLMNTEAFF
TRBV4-2	TRBJ2-3	CASSHSGTSSADTQYF
TRBV6-2/TRBV6-3	TRBJ2-4	CASSYTGVNIQYF